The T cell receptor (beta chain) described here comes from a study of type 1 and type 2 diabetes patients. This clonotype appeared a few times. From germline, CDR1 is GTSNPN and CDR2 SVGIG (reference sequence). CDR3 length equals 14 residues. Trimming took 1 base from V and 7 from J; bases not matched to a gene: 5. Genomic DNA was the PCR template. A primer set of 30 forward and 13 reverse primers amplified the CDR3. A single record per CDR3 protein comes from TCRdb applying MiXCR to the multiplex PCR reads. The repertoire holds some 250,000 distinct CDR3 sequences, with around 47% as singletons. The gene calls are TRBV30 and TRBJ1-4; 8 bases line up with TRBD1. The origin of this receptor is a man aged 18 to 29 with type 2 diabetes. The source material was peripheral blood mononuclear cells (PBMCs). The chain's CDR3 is CAWSAGTGGEKLFF. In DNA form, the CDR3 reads TGTGCCTGGAGTGCCGGGACAGGAGGTGAAAAACTGTTTTTT.